These T cell receptor beta chains were read from a single sample in a study of technical replicates of blood from a handful of donors. Using immunoSEQ multiplex PCR, the repertoire was profiled, and TCRdb retains in-frame clones only, with some absent. Of roughly 71,000 clones in the sample, just under 95% are singletons; the top ten hold approximately 0.37%. Sequencing was done on a sample of T cells isolated from PBMCs. The receptors derive from a human donor in good health. Each CDR3 is given with its conserved first and last residue. A D gene is named only where the DNA matches it firmly. Clone size is given for some rows only: seen once, a few or many times, or a class if the clone is expanded.

d_gene: TRBD1; abundance: -; v_gene: TRBV5-1; j_gene: TRBJ2-5; CDR3aa: CASSRGQGVWETQYF; CDR3nt: TGCGCCAGCAGCAGAGGACAGGGGGTATGGGAGACCCAGTACTTC
d_gene: -; abundance: -; v_gene: TRBV27; j_gene: TRBJ2-5; CDR3aa: CASSLRQQETQYF; CDR3nt: TGTGCCAGCAGTTTAAGACAGCAAGAGACCCAGTACTTC
d_gene: -; abundance: -; v_gene: TRBV5-4; j_gene: TRBJ1-1; CDR3aa: CASSPGTEAFF; CDR3nt: TGTGCCAGCAGCCCCGGCACTGAAGCTTTCTTT
d_gene: TRBD1; abundance: -; v_gene: TRBV27; j_gene: TRBJ2-5; CDR3aa: CASRVIQGAGETQYF; CDR3nt: TGTGCCAGCAGAGTGATACAGGGGGCGGGAGAGACCCAGTACTTC
d_gene: -; abundance: -; v_gene: TRBV5-1; j_gene: TRBJ2-3; CDR3aa: CASSFGSGVVDTQYF; CDR3nt: TGCGCCAGCAGCTTCGGCTCGGGAGTGGTAGATACGCAGTATTTT
d_gene: -; abundance: once; v_gene: TRBV27; j_gene: TRBJ2-3; CDR3aa: CASSPFGGLSTDTQYF; CDR3nt: TGTGCCAGCAGTCCCTTCGGCGGCCTAAGCACAGATACGCAGTATTTT
d_gene: TRBD1; abundance: -; v_gene: TRBV6-1; j_gene: TRBJ1-1; CDR3aa: CASSDGTGGFPSEAFF; CDR3nt: TGTGCCAGCAGTGACGGGACAGGGGGCTTTCCGTCTGAAGCTTTCTTT
d_gene: -; abundance: -; v_gene: TRBV28; j_gene: TRBJ1-4; CDR3aa: CASSPTYTGSTNEKLFF; CDR3nt: TGTGCCAGCAGTCCTACTTATACAGGGTCGACTAATGAAAAACTGTTTTTT
d_gene: TRBD2; abundance: -; v_gene: TRBV2; j_gene: TRBJ2-1; CDR3aa: CASGLAAYNEQFF; CDR3nt: TGTGCCAGCGGACTAGCGGCCTACAATGAGCAGTTCTTC
d_gene: TRBD1; abundance: -; v_gene: TRBV7-2; j_gene: TRBJ1-2; CDR3aa: CASSSPGGNYGYTF; CDR3nt: TGTGCCAGCAGCTCTCCAGGGGGAAACTATGGCTACACCTTC